The rows below give T cell receptor beta chains drawn from one sample of a study of blood T cell repertoires in COVID-19. Only in-frame clones appear in the TCRdb table, and some are missing; sequencing was by immunoSEQ multiplex PCR. The repertoire has around 120,000 clones, around 87% of them found once; the top ten carry about 30%. Sequenced input: peripheral blood. These receptors originate from a woman older than 75 with acute or convalescent COVID-19. Each CDR3 is given with its conserved first and last residue. The D gene is left open where the match is weak. Clone size appears in some rows only: once, few, many, or a class for an expanded clone.

j_call cdr3_length clone_size v_call d_call cdr3_aa cdr3_nt
TRBJ1-1 13 . TRBV6-2/TRBV6-3 . CASSFTTNTEAFF TGTGCCAGCAGTTTTACAACGAACACTGAAGCTTTCTTT
TRBJ2-7 12 . TRBV28 . CASSPGPYEQYF TGTGCCAGCAGTCCGGGTCCCTACGAGCAGTACTTC
TRBJ2-1 15 . TRBV9 . CASSVGLGVRNEQFF TGTGCCAGCAGCGTAGGTCTAGGGGTTCGGAATGAGCAGTTCTTC
TRBJ2-5 18 . TRBV7-2 TRBD2 CASSPTRRFSGGTETQYF TGTGCCAGCAGCCCGACTAGGAGGTTTAGCGGGGGTACAGAGACCCAGTACTTC
TRBJ2-3 17 . TRBV7-2 TRBD1 CASSLGWDRGVTDTQYF TGTGCCAGCAGCTTAGGATGGGACAGGGGAGTCACAGATACGCAGTATTTT
TRBJ2-7 15 . TRBV5-4 . CASSLGGTTFEEQYF TGTGCCAGCAGCTTGGGGGGGACAACCTTCGAAGAGCAGTACTTC
TRBJ2-2 16 . TRBV28 TRBD2 CASSFLAGGQTGELFF TGTGCCAGCAGTTTTCTAGCGGGGGGGCAAACCGGGGAGCTGTTTTTT
TRBJ2-5 13 . TRBV28 TRBD2 CASSFRLAQTQYF TGTGCCAGCAGCTTTAGACTAGCACAGACCCAGTACTTC
TRBJ1-1 14 few TRBV6-5 TRBD1 CASSWGQGLTEAFF TGTGCCAGCAGCTGGGGACAGGGTCTCACTGAAGCTTTCTTT
TRBJ2-5 15 . TRBV7-9 TRBD2 CASSLRGGVQETQYF TGTGCCAGCAGCTTACGCGGGGGGGTCCAAGAGACCCAGTACTTC
TRBJ2-1 15 . TRBV6-5 TRBD1 CASSPFRTGENEQFF TGTGCCAGCAGTCCGTTCCGGACAGGGGAGAATGAGCAGTTCTTC
TRBJ2-7 15 . TRBV28 . CASRRQDNIFYEQYF TGTGCCAGCAGAAGACAGGACAACATATTCTACGAGCAGTACTTC
TRBJ2-3 15 . TRBV4-1 . CASSQTTLSTDTQYF TGCGCCAGCAGCCAGACTACCCTATCCACAGATACGCAGTATTTT
TRBJ1-1 9 few TRBV20-1 . CSQNTEAFF TGCAGCCAAAACACTGAAGCTTTCTTT
TRBJ2-7 19 . TRBV4-1 TRBD2 CASSQGDPRTSGEPYEQYF TGCGCCAGCAGCCAAGGTGACCCAAGGACTAGCGGGGAACCCTACGAGCAGTACTTC
TRBJ1-2 13 . TRBV5-1 . CASSTRGFYGYTF TGCGCCAGCAGCACGAGGGGGTTCTATGGCTACACCTTC
TRBJ2-7 14 . TRBV19 TRBD2 CASSARLAGYEQYF TGTGCCAGTAGTGCCCGACTAGCGGGTTACGAGCAGTACTTC
TRBJ2-5 15 once TRBV5-1 . CASSLQGGTQETQYF TGCGCCAGCAGCTTACAGGGAGGGACACAAGAGACCCAGTACTTC
TRBJ2-7 15 . TRBV15 TRBD1 CATSKTGVVALEQYF TGTGCCACCAGCAAGACAGGGGTGGTTGCGCTCGAGCAGTACTTC
TRBJ1-5 16 once TRBV6-5 . CASSYSGREVDQPQHF TGTGCCAGCAGCTACTCCGGACGGGAGGTTGATCAGCCCCAGCATTTT
TRBJ2-2 14 . TRBV24-1 TRBD1 CATGWGQGPGELFF TGTGCCACCGGTTGGGGACAGGGGCCCGGGGAGCTGTTTTTT
TRBJ1-2 15 once TRBV6-2/TRBV6-3 . CASSSGSRVMIGYTF TGTGCCAGCAGTTCAGGATCCAGGGTCATGATAGGCTACACCTTC
TRBJ1-1 14 few TRBV5-1 TRBD1 CASSWTGGTSEAFF TGCGCCAGCAGTTGGACAGGGGGGACGAGTGAAGCTTTCTTT
TRBJ1-1 13 . TRBV10-3 TRBD1 CATGTGGLGEAFF TGTGCCACCGGGACAGGGGGCCTTGGTGAAGCTTTCTTT
TRBJ1-4 14 . TRBV5-1 TRBD1 CASSPGQGGEKLFF TGCGCCAGCAGCCCGGGACAGGGGGGTGAAAAACTGTTTTTT
TRBJ2-2 17 . TRBV10-3 TRBD1 CAISAFGQGIATGELFF TGTGCCATCAGCGCCTTCGGACAGGGGATAGCCACCGGGGAGCTGTTTTTT
TRBJ1-5 15 . TRBV27 . CASSWSMGGGQPQHF TGTGCCAGCAGTTGGAGTATGGGGGGAGGTCAGCCCCAGCATTTT
TRBJ1-1 14 . TRBV5-1 . CASSLEDGVTEAFF TGCGCCAGCAGCTTGGAAGACGGGGTCACTGAAGCTTTCTTT
TRBJ2-1 16 . TRBV24-1 . CATSAGPGGIPNEQFF TGTGCCACCAGTGCCGGACCCGGGGGTATCCCGAATGAGCAGTTCTTC
TRBJ2-1 15 . TRBV4-3 TRBD2 CASSQESSGGYEQFF TGCGCCAGCAGCCAAGAGTCTAGCGGGGGGTATGAGCAGTTCTTC
TRBJ1-2 16 few TRBV7-6 . CASSLAPQASNYGYTF TGTGCCAGCAGCTTAGCGCCCCAGGCCTCAAACTATGGCTACACCTTC
TRBJ1-5 19 . TRBV19 . CASSMAGIWAGGSGQPQHF TGTGCCAGTAGTATGGCCGGGATCTGGGCAGGAGGTTCGGGTCAGCCCCAGCATTTT
TRBJ2-5 16 . TRBV27 TRBD2 CASSFLSGGAQETQYF TGTGCCAGCAGTTTCTTGTCCGGGGGGGCCCAGGAGACCCAGTACTTC
TRBJ1-2 14 . TRBV9 TRBD1 CASSVMVTGNGYTF TGTGCCAGCAGCGTAATGGTGACAGGGAATGGCTACACCTTC
TRBJ2-3 15 . TRBV27 TRBD2 CASSTKRGRIDTQYF TGTGCCAGCAGTACAAAGCGGGGGAGGATAGATACGCAGTATTTT
TRBJ2-3 15 . TRBV9 TRBD2 CASSLSGGGTDTQYF TGTGCCAGCAGCTTAAGCGGGGGTGGCACAGATACGCAGTATTTT
TRBJ2-5 14 . TRBV7-2 . CASSLDISLETQYF TGTGCCAGCAGCTTAGATATCAGTTTGGAGACCCAGTACTTC
TRBJ2-7 15 few TRBV7-9 . CASSLGAVPPYEQYF TGTGCCAGCAGCTTAGGGGCAGTCCCACCCTACGAGCAGTACTTC
TRBJ2-2 14 . TRBV27 . CASGEGVSFGELFF TGTGCCAGCGGGGAGGGGGTCTCGTTCGGGGAGCTGTTTTTT
TRBJ1-2 11 . TRBV9 . CASSVGYGYTF TGTGCCAGCAGCGTCGGGTATGGCTACACCTTC
TRBJ2-7 19 once TRBV10-1 TRBD2 CANKLALPTLRPLSYEQYF TGCGCCAACAAACTAGCGCTACCGACGCTACGGCCTCTCTCCTACGAGCAGTACTTC
TRBJ2-7 15 . TRBV9 . CASSSDNEVGYEQYF TGTGCCAGCAGCTCGGACAACGAGGTAGGCTACGAGCAGTACTTC
TRBJ2-5 15 once TRBV7-3 TRBD1 CASSLRTGERETQYF TGTGCCAGCAGCCTACGGACAGGGGAGCGCGAGACCCAGTACTTC